Each of the 23 T cell receptor beta chains below was sequenced from the same sample in a study of glioma-infiltrating T cells after dendritic cell vaccination (dated by TCRdb to about 2016). The time point label on this specimen signifies: after dendritic cell vaccination, including at tumor progression/relapse. Library preparation used the immunoSEQ multiplex PCR assay. TCRdb holds this immuneACCESS table with in-frame rearrangements only. Some clones are missing; in checked studies, unresolved V genes explain under half, and the rest has no known cause. Recorded for this sample are 70,000 to 95,000 clones; around 86% of them occurred a single time. Approximately 2.4% of the sample belongs to the ten largest clones. Sequencing used blood, obtained after dendritic cell vaccination. These TCRs come from a human donor with glioblastoma.

Comment on this clone: Other DNA sequences of this sample code for an identical CDR3. The chain has TRBV19 and TRBJ2-2; D perhaps matches TRBD1 (5 bases). V lost 1 base to trimming and J lost 6 bases, with 6 bases between them. The CDR3 contains 13 residues. Looked up from germline, CDR1 is LNHDA and CDR2 is SQIVND (reference sequence). The CDR3 sequence is CASSIVGAGELFF. In DNA, the CDR3 is TGTGCCAGTAGTATAGTAGGGGCCGGGGAGCTGTTTTTT. The full variable domain, with the rest looked up from reference TRBV19 and TRBJ2-2, is DGGITQSPKYLFRKEGQNVTLSCEQNLNHDAMYWYRQDPGQGLRLIYYSQIVNDFQKGDIAEGYSVSREKKESFPLTVTSAQKNPTAFYLCASSIVGAGELFFGEGSRLTVL.

This clone came up once. The V call is TRBV19, the J call TRBJ1-2; 7 bases are a match to TRBD1. This CDR3 is built from 13 residues. Trimming cost V 5 bases and J 3 bases; bases outside gene matches: 3. Germline V lookup: CDR1 LNHDA, CDR2 SQIVND (reference sequence). The chain's CDR3 is CASSDRADYGYTF. Written as DNA, the CDR3 is TGTGCCAGTAGTGACAGGGCTGACTATGGCTACACCTTC. The full variable domain, in which reference TRBV19 and TRBJ1-2 provide the parts outside the CDR3, is DGGITQSPKYLFRKEGQNVTLSCEQNLNHDAMYWYRQDPGQGLRLIYYSQIVNDFQKGDIAEGYSVSREKKESFPLTVTSAQKNPTAFYLCASSDRADYGYTFGSGTRLTVV.

This rearrangement joins TRBV6-5 to TRBJ1-1, with a possible D match to TRBD1 (5 bases). The CDR3 length is 14 residues. Germline CDR1 and CDR2: MNHEY and SVGAGI. Deletions cut 2 bases from V and 3 bases from J, with 10 bases between. CDR3 sequence reads: CASSYGRGDTEAFF. The CDR3, as DNA: TGTGCCAGCAGTTACGGCCGGGGGGACACTGAAGCTTTCTTT.

The chain carries TRBV15 and TRBJ2-3, with a weak D call TRBD1 (6 bases). Germline V lookup: CDR1 LNHNV, CDR2 YYDKDF (reference sequence). The CDR3 is 15 residues long. The V and J ends lost 2 bases and 2 bases respectively, with 11 bases between them. The CDR3 protein is CATSRTQGFTDTQYF. The CDR3 bases are TGTGCCACCAGCAGAACTCAGGGGTTCACAGATACGCAGTATTTT.

The DNA for the CDR3 is TGTGCCAGCAGTTACGAGGGGGCCGGCTACGAGCAGTACTTC. This sequence encodes CASSYEGAGYEQYF. The V call is TRBV6-5, the J call TRBJ2-7, with 7 nucleotides matching TRBD1. Germline CDR1 is MNHEY and CDR2 is SVGAGI. This CDR3 contains 14 residues. The V and J ends lost 2 bases and 3 bases, in that order; junction bases with no gene match: 4.

The chain employs TRBV10-1 and TRBJ2-7; 9 nucleotides line up with TRBD1. CDR3 size: 17 residues. Germline CDR1 and CDR2: WNHNN and SYGVQD (reference sequence). J gave up 4 bases and V 0 bases, and 10 bases lay outside the gene matches. The CDR3 loop reads CASSESTGDREFYEQYF. The CDR3 nucleotides read TGCGCCAGCAGTGAGTCGACGGGGGACAGGGAATTTTACGAGCAGTACTTC.

The chain is built from TRBV2 and TRBJ2-3, with no clear D. The V gene's germline CDR1 is SNHLY and CDR2 FYNNEI. V was clipped by 6 bases and J by 2 bases, with 12 bases between them. The CDR3 contains 14 residues. CDR3 sequence reads: CASRGSIATDTQYF. Written as DNA, the CDR3 is TGTGCCAGCAGAGGATCGATAGCCACAGATACGCAGTATTTT.

CDR3 sequence reads: CASSFTGFHEQYF. CDR3 DNA sequence: TGCGCCAGCAGCTTTACAGGGTTCCACGAGCAGTACTTC. The V gene is TRBV5-1, the J gene TRBJ2-5; a weak D match, TRBD1 (6 bases). The last part of the DNA fits TRBJ2-7 better; the J call may be wrong. This CDR3 is 13 amino acids long. In germline, CDR1 is SGHRS, CDR2 YFSETQ.

DNA for the CDR3: TGCAGCGTTGTGGGGGCGGGTGTATGGGGCTACACCTTC. This sequence encodes CSVVGAGVWGYTF. The rearrangement links TRBV29-1 to TRBJ1-2; D may be TRBD1 (6 bases). CDR1 is SQVTM, CDR2 ANQGSEA, per germline. The CDR3 loop spans 13 amino acids. Deletions cut 4 bases from V and 8 bases from J, with 17 bases between.

In this sample, this clone turned up once. The rearrangement uses TRBV5-1 and TRBJ2-7, with D unclear. CDR1 and CDR2 (germline): SGHRS, YFSETQ. CDR3 size: 15 residues. V gave up 0 bases and J gave up 0 bases, with 10 bases separating them. The CDR3 protein is CASSLAAGSSYEQYF. The CDR3 bases are TGCGCCAGCAGCTTGGCGGCAGGTAGCTCCTACGAGCAGTACTTC. The variable domain in full, completed from reference TRBV5-1 and TRBJ2-7, reads KAGVTQTPRYLIKTRGQQVTLSCSPISGHRSVSWYQQTPGQGLQFLFEYFSETQRNKGNFPGRFSGRQFSNSRSEMNVSTLELGDSALYLCASSLAAGSSYEQYFGPGTRLTVT.

CDR3 DNA: TGTGCCAGCAGCTTGGGACAGGGGTTGGGAGGCTACACCTTC. Its protein product is CASSLGQGLGGYTF. The V gene is TRBV5-6, the J gene TRBJ1-2, with TRBD1 matching 8 bases. Germline assignment: CDR1 SGHDT and CDR2 YYEEEE. The CDR3 sequence is 14 residues long. The V segment lost 0 bases and the J segment 8 bases; nucleotides outside the gene matches: 6.

The rearrangement uses TRBV5-6 and TRBJ1-4; 7 nucleotides line up with TRBD1. CDR1 and CDR2 (germline): SGHDT, YYEEEE. Trimming cost V 6 bases and J 4 bases; bases outside gene matches: 6. The CDR3 is made up of 14 amino acids. The DNA of the CDR3 is TGTGCCAGCACCTGGGGGACAGATAATGAAAAACTGTTTTTT. Its protein is CASTWGTDNEKLFF.

The V gene is TRBV7-9, the J gene TRBJ1-6; D ambiguous. The germline V and J ends were trimmed by 0 bases and 9 bases, with 6 bases remaining between them. Germline V gene lookup returns CDR1 SEHNR and CDR2 FQNEAQ (reference sequence). The CDR3 consists of 13 residues. This chain's CDR3 is CASSLANISPLHF. The CDR3 DNA reads as TGTGCCAGCAGCTTAGCTAACATTTCACCCCTCCACTTT.

The V and J genes are TRBV30 and TRBJ1-5; D may be TRBD1 (5 bases). The CDR3 consists of 14 residues. The ends were cut back, 4 bases at V and 1 base at J, with 11 bases in the middle. Germline V CDR1 and CDR2: GTSNPN, SVGIG (reference sequence). As DNA, the CDR3 is TGTGCCTGGACGGGGGTAGGGAGCAATCAGCCCCAGCATTTT. This sequence encodes CAWTGVGSNQPQHF.

This clone has a single count. The chain carries TRBV11-3 and TRBJ2-7; TRBD1 agrees at 11 bases. The CDR3 is made up of 15 amino acids. V shed 5 bases and J 3 bases; nucleotides not matched to a gene: 6. The germline V gene encodes CDR1 SGHNT and CDR2 YENEEA. CDR3 protein: CASSPPGQGVYEQYF. CDR3 sequence (DNA): TGTGCCAGCAGCCCACCGGGACAGGGGGTCTACGAGCAGTACTTC.

The chain has TRBV5-4 and TRBJ2-7; D possibly corresponds to TRBD1 (6 bases). Trimming pared 5 bases from V and 3 bases from J, leaving 15 bases between. Germline V gene lookup returns CDR1 SGHNT and CDR2 YYREEE (reference sequence). The CDR3 contains 14 residues. The CDR3 loop is CASRVFGRGYEQYF. The CDR3 DNA reads as TGTGCCAGCAGGGTGTTTGGCAGGGGCTACGAGCAGTACTTC.

The chain links TRBV19 to TRBJ2-3; perhaps TRBD1 as D (6 bases). The germline V gene has CDR1 LNHDA and CDR2 SQIVND (reference sequence). The CDR3 is 14 amino acids. V was cut by 5 bases and J by 8 bases, with 17 bases left in between. The CDR3 loop is CASSLGQSQGTQYF. The CDR3 coding sequence is TGTGCCAGTAGTCTCGGACAGTCACAGGGTACGCAGTATTTT.

The gene calls are TRBV5-1 and TRBJ2-3; 8 positions match TRBD2. Per the germline V gene, CDR1 is SGHRS and CDR2 is YFSETQ. The CDR3 contains 18 residues. V shed 0 bases and J 4 bases; nucleotides not matched to a gene: 13. The DNA for the CDR3 is TGCGCCAGCAGCTTGGACAGGGACCGACTAGCGTTAGCAGATACGCAGTATTTT. Protein: CASSLDRDRLALADTQYF.

V usage is TRBV21-1 and J usage is TRBJ1-5; the table's D call, TRBD1, has no DNA check behind it. TRBV21-1 is labeled a pseudogene. This CDR3 has 18 amino acids. DNA of the CDR3: TGTGCCAGCAGCAACCGACCTAGGGCAGGGGAAAGCAATCAGCCCCAGCATTTT. Its protein is CASSNRPRAGESNQPQHF.

This rearrangement joins TRBV5-1 to TRBJ1-1, with 7 bases aligning to TRBD1. This CDR3 has 18 amino acids. Germline values: CDR1 SGHRS, CDR2 YFSETQ. V was clipped by 4 bases and J by 0 bases; unmatched bases: 15. The CDR3 nucleotides are TGCGCCAGCAGCCCCCGCTCCGGCCCAACAGGGGTGAACACTGAAGCTTTCTTT. This codes for CASSPRSGPTGVNTEAFF.

The chain employs TRBV19 and TRBJ2-4; TRBD2 agrees at 12 bases. This CDR3 is built from 13 residues. CDR1 and CDR2 from the germline V gene are LNHDA and SQIVND (reference sequence). V lost 6 bases to trimming and J lost 8 bases; unmatched junction nucleotides: 2. CDR3 sequence: CASRTSGGDIQYF. DNA for the CDR3: TGTGCCAGTAGGACTAGCGGGGGTGACATTCAGTACTTC.

The chain carries TRBV2 and TRBJ2-4, with 8 bases fitting TRBD2. The CDR3 is 14 amino acids. With 3 bases clipped from V and 5 bases from J, the junction kept 3 bases outside the gene matches. Germline CDR1 SNHLY, CDR2 FYNNEI. Here the CDR3 DNA reads TGTGCCAGCAGTGAGCCGGGAGGGGAAAACATTCAGTACTTC. Its translation is CASSEPGGENIQYF.

This clone was seen just once. The chain is built from TRBV7-2 and TRBJ2-3, with D possibly TRBD1 on 5 matching bases. Germline values: CDR1 SGHTA, CDR2 FQGNSA. The CDR3 has 13 amino acids. The V end lost 2 bases, the J end lost 10 bases, and 13 bases lay between the germline ends. CDR3 region: CASSLIGAIAQYF. The CDR3 DNA sequence: TGTGCCAGCAGCTTAATAGGGGCCATTGCGCAGTATTTT.